The source of this T cell receptor beta chain is a study of blood T cells in healthy people across ages. A second about 7 to 11 cycle PCR used barcoded and J-beta primers. From the 5' RACE reads, TCRdb called clonotypes with MiXCR, one entry per CDR3 protein. The data contain 800,000 to 1,300,000 distinct CDR3 sequences, almost 25% of them singletons. The V gene's germline CDR1 is DFQATT and CDR2 SNEGSKA (reference sequence). Between the trimmed V and J ends, which lost 6 bases and 1 base, there was a span of 10 bases. This CDR3 has 12 amino acids. These same data were also listed under a study on T cells of mothers and their children.

Specimen: blood. This chain uses TRBV20-1 with TRBJ2-7; D unclear. The receptor was derived from a girl aged 2 to 10 in good health. The CDR3: CSAADGSYEQYF. CDR3 DNA: TGCAGTGCCGCAGACGGTTCCTACGAGCAGTACTTC.